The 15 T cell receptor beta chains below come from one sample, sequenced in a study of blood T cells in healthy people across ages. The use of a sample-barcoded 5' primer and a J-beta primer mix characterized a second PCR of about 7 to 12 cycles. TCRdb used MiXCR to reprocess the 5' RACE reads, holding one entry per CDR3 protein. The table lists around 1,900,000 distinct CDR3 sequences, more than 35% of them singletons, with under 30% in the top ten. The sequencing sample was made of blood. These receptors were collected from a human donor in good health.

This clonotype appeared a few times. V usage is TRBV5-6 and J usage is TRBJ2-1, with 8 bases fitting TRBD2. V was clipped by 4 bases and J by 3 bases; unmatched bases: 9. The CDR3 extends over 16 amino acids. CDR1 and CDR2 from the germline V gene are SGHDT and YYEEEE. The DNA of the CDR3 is TGTGCCAGCAGCCCCCCGGGAGGGGGGGTCTACAATGAGCAGTTCTTC. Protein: CASSPPGGGVYNEQFF.

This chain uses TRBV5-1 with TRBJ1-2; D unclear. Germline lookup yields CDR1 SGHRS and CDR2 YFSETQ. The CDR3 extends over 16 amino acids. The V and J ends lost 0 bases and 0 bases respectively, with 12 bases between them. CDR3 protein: CASSLDGSAANYGYTF. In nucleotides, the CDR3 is TGCGCCAGCAGCTTGGACGGCAGCGCTGCTAACTATGGCTACACCTTC.

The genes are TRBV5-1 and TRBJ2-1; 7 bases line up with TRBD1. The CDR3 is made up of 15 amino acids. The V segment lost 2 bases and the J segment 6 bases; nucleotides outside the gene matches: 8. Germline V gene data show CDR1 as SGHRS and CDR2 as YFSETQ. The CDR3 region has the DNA TGCGCCAGCAGCTTCGGCGACAGGGCACCCAATGAGCAGTTCTTC. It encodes CASSFGDRAPNEQFF.

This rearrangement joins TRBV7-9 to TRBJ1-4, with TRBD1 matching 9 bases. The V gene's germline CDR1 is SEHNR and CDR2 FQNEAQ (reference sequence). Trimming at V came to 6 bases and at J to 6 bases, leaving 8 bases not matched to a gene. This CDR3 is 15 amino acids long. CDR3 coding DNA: TGTGCCAGCAGTTCCGGACAGGGGTATGATGAAAAACTGTTTTTT. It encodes CASSSGQGYDEKLFF.

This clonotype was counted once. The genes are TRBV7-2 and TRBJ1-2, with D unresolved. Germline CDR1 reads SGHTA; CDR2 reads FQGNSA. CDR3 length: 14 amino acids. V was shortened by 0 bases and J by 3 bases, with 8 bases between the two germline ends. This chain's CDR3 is CASSLALWDYGYTF. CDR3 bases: TGTGCCAGCAGCTTAGCGCTATGGGACTATGGCTACACCTTC.

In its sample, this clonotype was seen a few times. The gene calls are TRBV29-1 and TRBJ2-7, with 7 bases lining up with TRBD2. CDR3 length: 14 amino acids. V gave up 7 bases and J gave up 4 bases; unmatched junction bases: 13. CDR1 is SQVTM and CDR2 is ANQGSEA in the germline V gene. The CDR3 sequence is CSAQGTSARYEQYF. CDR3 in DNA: TGCAGCGCCCAAGGTACTAGCGCCAGATACGAGCAGTACTTC.

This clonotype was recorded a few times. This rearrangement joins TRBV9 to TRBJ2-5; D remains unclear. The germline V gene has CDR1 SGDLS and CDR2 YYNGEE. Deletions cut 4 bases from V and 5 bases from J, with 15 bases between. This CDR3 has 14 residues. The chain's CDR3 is CASSPHTMGETQYF. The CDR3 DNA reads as TGTGCCAGCAGCCCCCACACGATGGGGGAGACCCAGTACTTC.

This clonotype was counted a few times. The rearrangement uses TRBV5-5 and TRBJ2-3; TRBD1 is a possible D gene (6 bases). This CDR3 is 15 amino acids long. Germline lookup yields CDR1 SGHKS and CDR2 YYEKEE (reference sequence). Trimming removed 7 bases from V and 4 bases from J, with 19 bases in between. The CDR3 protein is CASRRQDPDADTQYF. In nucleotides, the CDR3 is TGTGCCAGCCGTCGACAGGACCCTGACGCAGATACGCAGTATTTT. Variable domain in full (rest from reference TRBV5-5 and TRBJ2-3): DAGVTQSPTHLIKTRGQQVTLRCSPISGHKSVSWYQQVLGQGPQFIFQYYEKEERGRGNFPDRFSARQFPNYSSELNVNALLLGDSALYLCASRRQDPDADTQYFGPGTRLTVL.

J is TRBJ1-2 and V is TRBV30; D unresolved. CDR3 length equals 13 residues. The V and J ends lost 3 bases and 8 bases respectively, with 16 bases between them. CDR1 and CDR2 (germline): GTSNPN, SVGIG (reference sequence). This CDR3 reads CAWRTLGYRGYTF. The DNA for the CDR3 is TGTGCCTGGAGAACTCTGGGGTATCGGGGCTACACCTTC.

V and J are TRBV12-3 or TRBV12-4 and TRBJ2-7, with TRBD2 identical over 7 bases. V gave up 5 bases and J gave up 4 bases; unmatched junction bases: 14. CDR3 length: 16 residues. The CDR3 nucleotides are TGTGCCAGCAGTCACCACACACGGACGGGGGGATACGAGCAGTACTTC. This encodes CASSHHTRTGGYEQYF.

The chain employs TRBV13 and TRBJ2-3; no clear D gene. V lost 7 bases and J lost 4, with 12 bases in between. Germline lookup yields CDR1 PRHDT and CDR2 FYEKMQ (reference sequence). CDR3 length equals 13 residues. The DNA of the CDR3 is TGTGCCAGCACCCAAGGCTCAGCAGATACGCAGTATTTT. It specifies CASTQGSADTQYF.

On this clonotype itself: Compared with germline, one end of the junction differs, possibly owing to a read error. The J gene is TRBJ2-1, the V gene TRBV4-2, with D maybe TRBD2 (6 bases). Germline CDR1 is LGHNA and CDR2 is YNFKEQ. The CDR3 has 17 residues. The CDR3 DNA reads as TGTGCCTGCAGCCAATTTTTACTCAGGACTACCCACAATGAGCAGTTCTTC. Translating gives CACSQFLLRTTHNEQFF.

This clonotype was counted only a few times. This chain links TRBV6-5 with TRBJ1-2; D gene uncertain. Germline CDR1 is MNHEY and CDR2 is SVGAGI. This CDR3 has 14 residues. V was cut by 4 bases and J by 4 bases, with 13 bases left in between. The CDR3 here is CASSSLDGSYGYTF. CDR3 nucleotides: TGTGCCAGCAGTTCCCTGGACGGCTCCTATGGCTACACCTTC.

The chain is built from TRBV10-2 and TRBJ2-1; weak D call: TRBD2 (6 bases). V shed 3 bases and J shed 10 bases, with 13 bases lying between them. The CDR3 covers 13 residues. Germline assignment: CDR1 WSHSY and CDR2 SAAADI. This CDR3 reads CASSEDSGGEQFF. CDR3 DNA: TGCGCCAGCAGTGAAGACTCCGGAGGGGAGCAGTTCTTC.

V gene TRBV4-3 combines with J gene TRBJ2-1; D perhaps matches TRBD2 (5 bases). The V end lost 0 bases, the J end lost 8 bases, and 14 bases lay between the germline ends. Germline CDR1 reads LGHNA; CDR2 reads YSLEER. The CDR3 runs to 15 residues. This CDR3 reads CASSQELYSGDEQFF. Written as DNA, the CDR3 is TGCGCCAGCAGCCAAGAGTTATACTCCGGGGATGAGCAGTTCTTC.